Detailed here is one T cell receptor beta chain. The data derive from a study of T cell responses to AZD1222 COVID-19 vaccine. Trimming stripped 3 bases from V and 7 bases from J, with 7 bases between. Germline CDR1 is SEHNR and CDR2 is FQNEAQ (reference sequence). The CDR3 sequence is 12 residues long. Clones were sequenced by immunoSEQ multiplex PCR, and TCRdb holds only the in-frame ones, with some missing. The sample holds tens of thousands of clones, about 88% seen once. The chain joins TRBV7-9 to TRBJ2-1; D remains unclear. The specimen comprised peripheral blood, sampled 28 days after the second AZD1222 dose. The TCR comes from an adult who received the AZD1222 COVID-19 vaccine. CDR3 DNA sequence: TGTGCCAGCAGCTTTCTGGGGAATGAGCAGTTCTTC. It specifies CASSFLGNEQFF.